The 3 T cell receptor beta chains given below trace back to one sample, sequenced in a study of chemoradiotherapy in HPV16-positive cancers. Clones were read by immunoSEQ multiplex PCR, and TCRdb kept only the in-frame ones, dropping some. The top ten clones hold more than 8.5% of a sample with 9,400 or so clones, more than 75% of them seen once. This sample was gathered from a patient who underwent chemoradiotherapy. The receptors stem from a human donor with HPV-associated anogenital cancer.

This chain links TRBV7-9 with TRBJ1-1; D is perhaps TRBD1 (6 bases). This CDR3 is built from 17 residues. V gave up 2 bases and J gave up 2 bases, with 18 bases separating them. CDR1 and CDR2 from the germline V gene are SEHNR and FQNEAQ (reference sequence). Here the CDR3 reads CASSLIRTAIRNTEAFF. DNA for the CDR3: TGTGCCAGCAGCTTAATTAGGACAGCAATTCGAAACACTGAAGCTTTCTTT.

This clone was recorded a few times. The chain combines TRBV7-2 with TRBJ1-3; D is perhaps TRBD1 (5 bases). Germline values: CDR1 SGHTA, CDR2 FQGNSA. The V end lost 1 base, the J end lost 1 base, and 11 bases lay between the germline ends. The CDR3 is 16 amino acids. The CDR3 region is CASSLVGGQSGNTIYF. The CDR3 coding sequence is TGTGCCAGCAGCTTAGTAGGCGGACAATCTGGAAACACCATATATTTT. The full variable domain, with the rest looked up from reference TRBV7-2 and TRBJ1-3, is GAGVSQSPSNKVTEKGKDVELRCDPISGHTALYWYRQSLGQGLEFLIYFQGNSAPDKSGLPSDRFSAERTGGSVSTLTIQRTQQEDSAVYLCASSLVGGQSGNTIYFGEGSWLTVV.

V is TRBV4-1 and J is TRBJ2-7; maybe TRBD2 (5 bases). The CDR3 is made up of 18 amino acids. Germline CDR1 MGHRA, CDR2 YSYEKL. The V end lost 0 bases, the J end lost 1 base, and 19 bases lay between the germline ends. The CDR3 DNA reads TGCGCCAGCAGCCAAGATGCGAGGGTGCAGGCCCCTTCCTACGAGCAGTACTTC. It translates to CASSQDARVQAPSYEQYF.